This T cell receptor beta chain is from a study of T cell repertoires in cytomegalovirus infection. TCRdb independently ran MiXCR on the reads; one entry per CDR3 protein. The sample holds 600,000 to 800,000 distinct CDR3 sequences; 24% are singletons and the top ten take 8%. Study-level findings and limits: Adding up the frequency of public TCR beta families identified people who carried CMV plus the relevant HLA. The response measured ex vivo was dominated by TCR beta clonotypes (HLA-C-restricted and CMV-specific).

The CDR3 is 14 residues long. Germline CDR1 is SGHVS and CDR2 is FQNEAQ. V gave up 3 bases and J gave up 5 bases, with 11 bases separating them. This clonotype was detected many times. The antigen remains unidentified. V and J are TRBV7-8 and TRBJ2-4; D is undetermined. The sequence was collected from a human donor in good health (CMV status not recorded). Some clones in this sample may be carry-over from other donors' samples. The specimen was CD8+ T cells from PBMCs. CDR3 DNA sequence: TGTGCCAGCAGCTTCCCAGTGGGCGAAAACATTCAGTACTTC. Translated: CASSFPVGENIQYF.